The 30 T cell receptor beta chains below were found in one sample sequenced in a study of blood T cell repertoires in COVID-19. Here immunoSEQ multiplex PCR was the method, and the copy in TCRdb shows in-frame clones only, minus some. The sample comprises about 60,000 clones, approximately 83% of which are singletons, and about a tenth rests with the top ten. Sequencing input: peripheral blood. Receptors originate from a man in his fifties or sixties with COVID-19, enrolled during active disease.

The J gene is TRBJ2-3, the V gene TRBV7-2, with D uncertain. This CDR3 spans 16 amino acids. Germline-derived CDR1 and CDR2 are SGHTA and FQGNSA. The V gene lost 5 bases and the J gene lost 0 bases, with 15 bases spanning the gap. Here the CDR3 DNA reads TGTGCCAGCAGCCCAGCGAGGTTGTACAGCACAGATACGCAGTATTTT. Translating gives CASSPARLYSTDTQYF.

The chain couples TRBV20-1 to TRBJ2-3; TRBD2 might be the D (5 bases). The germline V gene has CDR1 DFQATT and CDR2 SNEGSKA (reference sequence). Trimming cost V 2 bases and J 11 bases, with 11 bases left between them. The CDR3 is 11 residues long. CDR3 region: CSARKLVEQYF. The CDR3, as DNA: TGCAGTGCTAGAAAACTAGTTGAGCAGTATTTT.

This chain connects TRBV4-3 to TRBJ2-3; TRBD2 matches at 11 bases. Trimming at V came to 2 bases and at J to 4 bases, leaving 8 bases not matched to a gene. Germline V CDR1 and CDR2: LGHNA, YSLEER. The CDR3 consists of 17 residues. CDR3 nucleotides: TGCGCCAGCAGCCAACGACAGACTAGCGGGGAAGCAGATACGCAGTATTTT. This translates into CASSQRQTSGEADTQYF.

CDR3 residues: CASSERANQPQHF. CDR3 nucleotide sequence: TGTGCCAGCAGTGAAAGAGCCAATCAGCCCCAGCATTTT. This rearrangement joins TRBV2 to TRBJ1-5, with D unresolved. The germline gives CDR1 SNHLY, CDR2 FYNNEI. V lost 2 bases, J lost 3 bases, and 5 bases lay in between. This CDR3 has 13 residues.

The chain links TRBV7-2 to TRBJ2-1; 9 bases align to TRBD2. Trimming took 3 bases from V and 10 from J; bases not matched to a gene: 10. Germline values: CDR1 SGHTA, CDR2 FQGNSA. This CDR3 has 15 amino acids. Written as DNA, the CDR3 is TGTGCCAGCAGCTTGCGGCGGGAGGGGCCTCAGGAGCAGTTCTTC. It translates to CASSLRREGPQEQFF.

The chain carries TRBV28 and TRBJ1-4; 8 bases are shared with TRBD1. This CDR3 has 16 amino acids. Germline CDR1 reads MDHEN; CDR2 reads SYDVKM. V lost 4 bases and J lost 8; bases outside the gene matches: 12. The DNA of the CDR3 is TGTGCCAGCAGTTCATTAGACAGGGGAGGAGGAGAAAAACTGTTTTTT. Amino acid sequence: CASSSLDRGGGEKLFF.

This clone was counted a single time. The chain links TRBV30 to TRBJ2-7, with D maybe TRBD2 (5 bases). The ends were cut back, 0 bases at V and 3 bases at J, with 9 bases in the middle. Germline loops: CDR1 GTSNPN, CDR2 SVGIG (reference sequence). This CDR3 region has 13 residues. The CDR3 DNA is TGTGCCTGGAGTGTTGCAGAGGGCTACGAGCAGTACTTC. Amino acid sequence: CAWSVAEGYEQYF.

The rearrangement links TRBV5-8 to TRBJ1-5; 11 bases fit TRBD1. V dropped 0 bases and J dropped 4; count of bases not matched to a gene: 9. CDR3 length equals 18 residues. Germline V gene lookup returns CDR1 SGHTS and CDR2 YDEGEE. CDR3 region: CASSLGPGQGVSNQPQHF. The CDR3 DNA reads TGTGCCAGCAGCTTGGGACCGGGACAGGGGGTTTCGAATCAGCCCCAGCATTTT.

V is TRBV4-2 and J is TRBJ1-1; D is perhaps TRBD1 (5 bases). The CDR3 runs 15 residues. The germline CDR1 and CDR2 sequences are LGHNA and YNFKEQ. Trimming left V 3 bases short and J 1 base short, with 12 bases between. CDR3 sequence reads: CASSHGGTGNTEAFF. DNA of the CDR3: TGTGCCAGCAGCCACGGGGGTACCGGGAACACTGAAGCTTTCTTT.

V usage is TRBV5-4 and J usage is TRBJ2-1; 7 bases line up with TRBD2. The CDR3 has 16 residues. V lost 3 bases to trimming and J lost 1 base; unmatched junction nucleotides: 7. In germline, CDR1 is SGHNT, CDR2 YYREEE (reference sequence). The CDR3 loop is CASSSASGNSYNEQFF. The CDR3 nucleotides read TGTGCCAGCAGCTCGGCTAGCGGAAATTCCTACAATGAGCAGTTCTTC.

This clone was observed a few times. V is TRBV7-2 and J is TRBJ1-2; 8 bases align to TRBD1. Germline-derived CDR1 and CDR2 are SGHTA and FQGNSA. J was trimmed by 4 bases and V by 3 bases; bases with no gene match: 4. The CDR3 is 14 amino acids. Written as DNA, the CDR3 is TGTGCCAGCAGCTTCAGGGGGCAGGGCTATGGCTACACCTTC. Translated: CASSFRGQGYGYTF.

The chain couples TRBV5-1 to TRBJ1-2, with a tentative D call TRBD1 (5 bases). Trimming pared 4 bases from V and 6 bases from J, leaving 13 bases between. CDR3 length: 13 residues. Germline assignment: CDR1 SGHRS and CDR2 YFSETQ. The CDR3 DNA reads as TGCGCCAGCAGCCCGGGCCAGGGTAATGGCTACACCTTC. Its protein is CASSPGQGNGYTF.

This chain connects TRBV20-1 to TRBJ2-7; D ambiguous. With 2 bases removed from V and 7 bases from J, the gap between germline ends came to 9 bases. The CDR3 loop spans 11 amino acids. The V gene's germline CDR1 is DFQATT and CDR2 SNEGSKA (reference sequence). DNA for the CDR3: TGCAGTGCTAGACCCCTCGTAGAGCAGTACTTC. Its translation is CSARPLVEQYF.

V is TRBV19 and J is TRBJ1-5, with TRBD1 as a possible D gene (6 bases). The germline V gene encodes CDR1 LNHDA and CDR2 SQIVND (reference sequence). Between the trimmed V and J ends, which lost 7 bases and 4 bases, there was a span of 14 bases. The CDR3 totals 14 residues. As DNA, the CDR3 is TGTGCCAGTAAATCGCAGGACAGAAATCAGCCCCAGCATTTT. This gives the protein CASKSQDRNQPQHF.

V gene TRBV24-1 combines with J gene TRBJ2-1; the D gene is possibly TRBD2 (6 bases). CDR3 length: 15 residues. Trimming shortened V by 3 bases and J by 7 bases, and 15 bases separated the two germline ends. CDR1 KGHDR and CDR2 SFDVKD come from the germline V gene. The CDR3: CATSDASDLMNEQFF. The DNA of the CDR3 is TGTGCCACCAGTGATGCTAGCGACCTTATGAATGAGCAGTTCTTC.

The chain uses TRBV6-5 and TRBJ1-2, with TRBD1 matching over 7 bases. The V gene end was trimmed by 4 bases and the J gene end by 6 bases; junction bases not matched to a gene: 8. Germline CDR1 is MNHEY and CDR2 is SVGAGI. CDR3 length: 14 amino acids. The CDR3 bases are TGTGCCAGCAGTTTCCGTCCGACAGGGCATGGCTACACCTTC. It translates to CASSFRPTGHGYTF.

CDR3 in DNA: TGTGCCAGCAGTGCCGGGGGGGCAATCTACGAGCAGTACTTC. It codes for CASSAGGAIYEQYF. V usage is TRBV2 and J usage is TRBJ2-7; 8 bases align to TRBD2. The CDR3 length is 14 residues. Germline CDR1 is SNHLY and CDR2 is FYNNEI. After removal of 4 bases from V and 3 bases from J, the junction contained 5 bases not matched to a gene.

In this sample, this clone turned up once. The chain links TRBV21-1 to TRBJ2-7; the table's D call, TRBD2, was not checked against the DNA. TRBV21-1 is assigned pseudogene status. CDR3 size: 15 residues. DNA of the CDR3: TGTGCCAGCAGCAAATATGTGGCGGGACCCTACGAGCAGTACTTC. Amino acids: CASSKYVAGPYEQYF.

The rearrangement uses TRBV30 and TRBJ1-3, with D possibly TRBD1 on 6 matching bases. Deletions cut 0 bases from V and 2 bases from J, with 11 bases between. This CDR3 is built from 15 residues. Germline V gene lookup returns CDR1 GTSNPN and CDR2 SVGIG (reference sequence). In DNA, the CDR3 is TGTGCCTGGAGTGTTGGGGCAGGGGCTGGAAACACCATATATTTT. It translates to CAWSVGAGAGNTIYF.

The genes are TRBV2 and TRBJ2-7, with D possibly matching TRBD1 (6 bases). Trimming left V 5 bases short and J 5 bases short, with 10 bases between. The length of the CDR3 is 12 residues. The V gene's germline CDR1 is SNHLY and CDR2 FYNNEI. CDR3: CASSTGSHEQYF. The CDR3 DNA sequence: TGTGCCAGCAGTACAGGGTCCCACGAGCAGTACTTC.

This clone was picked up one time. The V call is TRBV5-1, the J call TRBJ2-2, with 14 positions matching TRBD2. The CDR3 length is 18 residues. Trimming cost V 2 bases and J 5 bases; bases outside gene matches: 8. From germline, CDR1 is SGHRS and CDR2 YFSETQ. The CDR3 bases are TGCGCCAGCAGCTTCCTGGGACTAGCGGGAGCGGGAACCGGGGAGCTGTTTTTT. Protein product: CASSFLGLAGAGTGELFF.

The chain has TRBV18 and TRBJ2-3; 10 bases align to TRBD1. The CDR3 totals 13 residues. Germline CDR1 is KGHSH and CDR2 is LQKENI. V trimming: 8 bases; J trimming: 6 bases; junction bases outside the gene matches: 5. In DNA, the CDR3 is TGTGCCAGCGGGACAGGGGTCGTGGATACGCAGTATTTT. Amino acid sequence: CASGTGVVDTQYF.

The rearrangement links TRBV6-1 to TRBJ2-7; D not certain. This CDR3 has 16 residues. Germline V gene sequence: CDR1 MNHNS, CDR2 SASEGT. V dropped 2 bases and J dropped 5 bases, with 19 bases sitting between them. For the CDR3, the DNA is TGTGCCAGCAGTGAAATTCTGACAAACACATACGACGAGCAGTACTTC. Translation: CASSEILTNTYDEQYF.

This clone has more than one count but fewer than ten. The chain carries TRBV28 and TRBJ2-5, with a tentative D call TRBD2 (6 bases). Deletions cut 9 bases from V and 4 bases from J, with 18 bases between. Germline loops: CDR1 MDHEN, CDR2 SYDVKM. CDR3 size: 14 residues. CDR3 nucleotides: TGTGCCAGTTCGGGACTCCTAATTTCAGAGACCCAGTACTTC. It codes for CASSGLLISETQYF.

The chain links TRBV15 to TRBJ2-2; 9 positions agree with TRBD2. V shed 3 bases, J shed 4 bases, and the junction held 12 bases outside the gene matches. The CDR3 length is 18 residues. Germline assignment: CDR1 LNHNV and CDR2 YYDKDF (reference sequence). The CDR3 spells CATSRGSGGRAGTGELFF. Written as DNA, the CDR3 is TGTGCCACCAGCAGGGGGTCCGGCGGGAGGGCGGGCACCGGGGAGCTGTTTTTT.

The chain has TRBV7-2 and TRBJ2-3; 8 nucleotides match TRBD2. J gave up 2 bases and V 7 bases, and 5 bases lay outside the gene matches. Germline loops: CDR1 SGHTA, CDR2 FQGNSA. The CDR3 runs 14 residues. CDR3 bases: TGTGCCAGCACCCGGGGGGGGCTCACAGATACGCAGTATTTT. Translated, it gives CASTRGGLTDTQYF.

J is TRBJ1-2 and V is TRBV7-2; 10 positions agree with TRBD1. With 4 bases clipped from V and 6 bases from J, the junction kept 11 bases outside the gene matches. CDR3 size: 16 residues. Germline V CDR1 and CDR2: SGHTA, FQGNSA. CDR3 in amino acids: CASSSRPGTGVHGYTF. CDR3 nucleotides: TGTGCCAGCAGCTCACGCCCCGGGACAGGGGTTCATGGCTACACCTTC.

The chain's CDR3 is CSVDLRDRGNTEAFF. In DNA form, the CDR3 reads TGCAGCGTCGACCTACGAGACAGGGGGAACACTGAAGCTTTCTTT. The J gene is TRBJ1-1, the V gene TRBV29-1; TRBD1 aligns across 8 bases. V lost 6 bases and J lost 1; bases outside the gene matches: 10. The germline V gene encodes CDR1 SQVTM and CDR2 ANQGSEA. This CDR3 contains 15 residues.

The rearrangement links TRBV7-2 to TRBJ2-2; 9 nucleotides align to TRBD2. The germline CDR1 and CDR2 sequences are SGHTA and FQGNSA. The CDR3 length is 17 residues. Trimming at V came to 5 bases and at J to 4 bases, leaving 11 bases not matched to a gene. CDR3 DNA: TGTGCCAGCAGCCCTAGTAGGCGGGAGGGCCGCACCGGGGAGCTGTTTTTT. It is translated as CASSPSRREGRTGELFF.

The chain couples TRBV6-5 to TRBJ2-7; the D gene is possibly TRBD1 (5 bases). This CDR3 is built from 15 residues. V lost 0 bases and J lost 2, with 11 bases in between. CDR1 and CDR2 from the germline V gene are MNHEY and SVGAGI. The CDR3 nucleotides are TGTGCCAGCAGTTACTCTGGGGCATCCGCCTACGAGCAGTACTTC. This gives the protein CASSYSGASAYEQYF.